Described below is a single T cell receptor (beta chain) sequence and its context. The antigen is undetermined. The data were obtained in a study of graft-versus-host responses after intestinal transplantation. TCRdb's copy holds only in-frame clones and misses some; the assay was immunoSEQ multiplex PCR. Counted here are around 100,000 clones, less than 90% occurring once; the ten biggest clones make up around 0.98%. The clonotype was recovered from a human donor who was the organ donor for an intestinal transplant. The input for sequencing was unstimulated CD4+ T cells sorted from spleen or lymph node cells, taken before transplant.

CDR3 sequence: CASSPAEKAFF. CDR3 in DNA: TGTGCCAGCAGTCCGGCAGAGAAAGCTTTCTTT. The chain uses TRBV7-9 and TRBJ1-1; D is ambiguous. The V end lost 6 bases, the J end lost 9 bases, and 11 bases lay between the germline ends. The CDR3 has 11 residues. The germline gives CDR1 SEHNR, CDR2 FQNEAQ (reference sequence).